These T cell receptor beta chains were read from a single sample in a study of blood T cell repertoires in COVID-19. The repertoire was sequenced with immunoSEQ multiplex PCR; TCRdb's copy has only in-frame clones and lacks some. The sample shows 230,000 or so clones, about 90% of them seen only once. Sequencing input: PBMCs or T cells enriched from blood (not recorded which). The receptors shown here come from a woman between 50 and 59 years old with acute COVID-19. The CDR3 runs from the conserved cysteine through the conserved F or W. A D gene is named only where the DNA matches it firmly. Size tells how often a clone was seen (once, few, many) or the class of an expanded clone, and some rows leave it out.

CDR3: CASSLYGRDNEQFF
DNA: TGTGCCAGCAGCTTGTACGGGAGGGACAATGAGCAGTTCTTC
V: TRBV5-6
D: TRBD2
J: TRBJ2-1
size: -

CDR3: CASSDGLTSGLGETQYF
DNA: TGTGCCAGCAGTGATGGCCTAACTAGCGGGTTGGGAGAGACCCAGTACTTC
V: TRBV6-1
D: TRBD2
J: TRBJ2-5
size: -

CDR3: CSVFEGYPPVEQYF
DNA: TGCAGCGTTTTCGAGGGTTATCCGCCGGTCGAGCAGTACTTC
V: TRBV29-1
D: -
J: TRBJ2-7
size: -

CDR3: CASRPGQGAEKLFF
DNA: TGTGCCAGCAGACCCGGACAGGGGGCTGAAAAACTGTTTTTT
V: TRBV6-5
D: TRBD1
J: TRBJ1-4
size: -

CDR3: CASSVRPDNEKLFF
DNA: TGTGCCAGCAGCGTGCGGCCAGATAATGAAAAACTGTTTTTT
V: TRBV9
D: -
J: TRBJ1-4
size: -

CDR3: CASSLDLAGEREQYF
DNA: TGTGCCAGCAGTTTAGACCTGGCGGGAGAGAGGGAGCAGTACTTC
V: TRBV28
D: TRBD2
J: TRBJ2-7
size: -

CDR3: CASSPIQGSVYEQYF
DNA: TGTGCCAGCAGCCCAATACAGGGGTCGGTATACGAGCAGTACTTC
V: TRBV7-8
D: TRBD1
J: TRBJ2-7
size: -

CDR3: CASSRGSYNEQFF
DNA: TGTGCCAGCTCACGCGGCTCCTACAATGAGCAGTTCTTC
V: TRBV18
D: -
J: TRBJ2-1
size: -

CDR3: CASSLGLSNEQFF
DNA: TGTGCCAGCAGCTTAGGACTATCAAATGAGCAGTTCTTC
V: TRBV7-3
D: -
J: TRBJ2-1
size: -

CDR3: CASSTWDSNEKLFF
DNA: TGCGCCAGCAGCACCTGGGACTCAAATGAAAAACTGTTTTTT
V: TRBV5-1
D: -
J: TRBJ1-4
size: -

CDR3: CASSLTGGLSYEQYF
DNA: TGTGCCAGCAGCCTTACGGGAGGACTCTCCTACGAGCAGTACTTC
V: TRBV28
D: TRBD2
J: TRBJ2-7
size: -

CDR3: CASSTGLAGEFQYF
DNA: TGTGCCAGCAGTACTGGACTAGCGGGAGAGTTTCAGTACTTC
V: TRBV6-5
D: TRBD2
J: TRBJ2-4
size: -

CDR3: CATRTGQGASLHF
DNA: TGTGCCACCAGAACGGGACAGGGGGCTTCCCTCCACTTT
V: TRBV12-3/TRBV12-4
D: TRBD1
J: TRBJ1-6
size: -

CDR3: CASSFTSGTYNEQFF
DNA: TGCGCCAGCAGCTTTACTAGCGGGACATACAATGAGCAGTTCTTC
V: TRBV5-1
D: TRBD2
J: TRBJ2-1
size: few

CDR3: CASRTQDYGYTF
DNA: TGTGCCAGCAGAACCCAGGATTATGGCTACACCTTC
V: TRBV6-5
D: -
J: TRBJ1-2
size: -

CDR3: CASSLLRTGGHEQFF
DNA: TGTGCCAGCAGTTTATTAAGGACAGGGGGACATGAGCAGTTCTTC
V: TRBV27
D: TRBD1
J: TRBJ2-1
size: -

CDR3: CASSFSEPADTQYF
DNA: TGTGCCAGCAGTTTTTCCGAGCCCGCCGATACGCAGTATTTT
V: TRBV27
D: -
J: TRBJ2-3
size: -

CDR3: CAIRDMDYEQYF
DNA: TGTGCCATCCGGGACATGGACTACGAGCAGTACTTC
V: TRBV2
D: -
J: TRBJ2-7
size: -

CDR3: CASLGLAGGTYEQYF
DNA: TGTGCCAGCTTAGGACTAGCGGGAGGGACCTACGAGCAGTACTTC
V: TRBV27
D: TRBD2
J: TRBJ2-7
size: -

CDR3: CASRRDRGDYGYTF
DNA: TGTGCCAGCAGGAGGGACAGGGGGGACTATGGCTACACCTTC
V: TRBV6-4
D: TRBD1
J: TRBJ1-2
size: -

CDR3: CASSLPRDRVGEAFF
DNA: TGTGCCAGCAGCTTGCCCCGGGACAGGGTGGGTGAAGCTTTCTTT
V: TRBV7-2
D: TRBD1
J: TRBJ1-1
size: few

CDR3: CASSLIPASGLRETQYF
DNA: TGTGCCAGCAGCTTAATTCCCGCTAGCGGGCTTAGGGAGACCCAGTACTTC
V: TRBV7-8
D: TRBD2
J: TRBJ2-5
size: once

CDR3: CASRFYSGRAHEQFF
DNA: TGTGCCAGCAGATTTTACTCCGGGAGGGCCCATGAGCAGTTCTTC
V: TRBV27
D: TRBD2
J: TRBJ2-1
size: -

CDR3: CASRTGTQGYTF
DNA: TGTGCCAGTAGAACAGGGACGCAAGGCTACACCTTC
V: TRBV19
D: -
J: TRBJ1-2
size: -

CDR3: CASSEQGGSNQPQHF
DNA: TGTGCCAGCAGTGAACAAGGGGGTAGCAATCAGCCCCAGCATTTT
V: TRBV6-1
D: -
J: TRBJ1-5
size: -

CDR3: CASSLGGSGRSKYF
DNA: TGTGCCAGCAGCTTAGGCGGGTCAGGGAGGTCGAAGTACTTC
V: TRBV7-2
D: -
J: TRBJ2-7
size: -

CDR3: CASSLDRGQDNYGYTF
DNA: TGTGCCAGCAGCTTGGACAGGGGGCAGGATAACTATGGCTACACCTTC
V: TRBV5-4
D: TRBD1
J: TRBJ1-2
size: -

CDR3: CASSPGAGSSGANVLTF
DNA: TGTGCCAGCAGCCCCGGGGCGGGGAGCTCTGGGGCCAACGTCCTGACTTTC
V: TRBV13
D: -
J: TRBJ2-6
size: -

CDR3: CASSELGTGYRSYNEQFF
DNA: TGTGCCAGCAGTGAATTAGGGACAGGTTATCGCTCCTACAATGAGCAGTTCTTC
V: TRBV25-1
D: TRBD1
J: TRBJ2-1
size: -

CDR3: CASSLLGQGEIYTF
DNA: TGTGCCAGCAGTTTATTGGGACAGGGCGAGATCTACACCTTC
V: TRBV27
D: TRBD1
J: TRBJ1-2
size: once

CDR3: CASSTTPNRDRGVYGYTF
DNA: TGTGCCAGTAGTACAACGCCAAACCGGGACAGGGGGGTCTATGGCTACACCTTC
V: TRBV19
D: TRBD1
J: TRBJ1-2
size: -

CDR3: CASSTNLRGAIYEQYF
DNA: TGTGCCAGCAGTACAAACCTCCGGGGAGCGATCTACGAGCAGTACTTC
V: TRBV27
D: -
J: TRBJ2-7
size: -

CDR3: CASSNGTGSSYEQYF
DNA: TGTGCCAGCAGCAACGGGACAGGGAGCTCCTACGAGCAGTACTTC
V: TRBV27
D: TRBD1
J: TRBJ2-7
size: -

CDR3: CASSFSTRTEQYF
DNA: TGTGCCAGCAGCTTCTCCACCAGAACCGAGCAGTACTTC
V: TRBV5-5
D: -
J: TRBJ2-7
size: -

CDR3: CATSDLRLYNEQFF
DNA: TGTGCCACCAGTGATTTGCGTCTCTACAATGAGCAGTTCTTC
V: TRBV24-1
D: -
J: TRBJ2-1
size: -

CDR3: CASSPQPGLEAFF
DNA: TGTGCCAGCAGCCCCCAACCGGGACTTGAAGCTTTCTTT
V: TRBV3-1/TRBV3-2
D: -
J: TRBJ1-1
size: -

CDR3: CASSPRDTGDTQYF
DNA: TGTGCCAGCAGTCCCCGGGACACAGGAGATACGCAGTATTTT
V: TRBV6-5
D: -
J: TRBJ2-3
size: -

CDR3: CASSPGLAETQYF
DNA: TGTGCCAGCTCACCGGGACTAGCAGAGACCCAGTACTTC
V: TRBV18
D: TRBD2
J: TRBJ2-5
size: -

CDR3: CASSKQGARTGELFF
DNA: TGTGCCAGCAGCAAACAGGGGGCGCGGACCGGGGAGCTGTTTTTT
V: TRBV7-6
D: TRBD1
J: TRBJ2-2
size: -

CDR3: CASSVGGQGARYGYTF
DNA: TGTGCCAGCAGCGTAGGGGGACAGGGAGCCCGCTATGGCTACACCTTC
V: TRBV9
D: TRBD1
J: TRBJ1-2
size: -

CDR3: CASSLGPTELVSYEQYF
DNA: TGCGCCAGCAGCTTGGGCCCGACGGAGCTTGTCTCCTACGAGCAGTACTTC
V: TRBV5-1
D: -
J: TRBJ2-7
size: -

CDR3: CASSFKTGGWESPLHF
DNA: TGTGCCAGCTCATTCAAGACAGGGGGCTGGGAATCACCCCTCCACTTT
V: TRBV18
D: TRBD1
J: TRBJ1-6
size: -

CDR3: CASSFTGGYEQYF
DNA: TGTGCCAGCAGCTTCACAGGGGGCTACGAGCAGTACTTC
V: TRBV11-3
D: TRBD1
J: TRBJ2-7
size: -

CDR3: CASSKNRGTNEKLFF
DNA: TGTGCCAGCAGCAAAAACAGGGGGACTAATGAAAAACTGTTTTTT
V: TRBV7-9
D: TRBD1
J: TRBJ1-4
size: -

CDR3: CASSLTSGSYEQFF
DNA: TGCGCCAGCAGCTTGACTAGCGGGAGCTATGAGCAGTTCTTC
V: TRBV5-1
D: TRBD2
J: TRBJ2-1
size: -

CDR3: CASSPRDTDEKLFF
DNA: TGCGCCAGCAGCCCCCGGGACACTGATGAAAAACTGTTTTTT
V: TRBV5-1
D: -
J: TRBJ1-4
size: -

CDR3: CASSGGSGDRQPQHF
DNA: TGTGCCAGCAGCGGGGGTTCAGGGGATCGTCAGCCCCAGCATTTT
V: TRBV7-2
D: -
J: TRBJ1-5
size: -

CDR3: CASNRGLNTGELFF
DNA: TGTGCCAGCAATCGGGGATTGAACACCGGGGAGCTGTTTTTT
V: TRBV5-6
D: -
J: TRBJ2-2
size: -

CDR3: CASSLTSGSSSYEQYF
DNA: TGCGCCAGCAGCTTGACTAGCGGGAGCTCCTCCTACGAGCAGTACTTC
V: TRBV5-1
D: TRBD2
J: TRBJ2-7
size: -

CDR3: CASSSRTSSYNEQFF
DNA: TGTGCCAGCAGCTCCCGCACGAGCTCCTACAATGAGCAGTTCTTC
V: TRBV6-5
D: -
J: TRBJ2-1
size: -

CDR3: CASSQGSWRNYGYTF
DNA: TGCGCCAGCAGCCAAGGAAGTTGGCGGAACTATGGCTACACCTTC
V: TRBV4-1
D: -
J: TRBJ1-2
size: -

CDR3: CAWSAGRTAQETQYF
DNA: TGTGCCTGGAGTGCCGGAAGGACTGCACAAGAGACCCAGTACTTC
V: TRBV30
D: -
J: TRBJ2-5
size: -

CDR3: CASSPPGLAGVEQFF
DNA: TGTGCCAGCAGCCCACCGGGACTAGCGGGAGTTGAGCAGTTCTTC
V: TRBV28
D: TRBD2
J: TRBJ2-1
size: -

CDR3: CASSLGGRTEETQYF
DNA: TGTGCCAGCAGCTTGGGCGGGAGGACAGAAGAGACCCAGTACTTC
V: TRBV7-3
D: TRBD2
J: TRBJ2-5
size: -

CDR3: CASSQTPRTGKNYGYTF
DNA: TGCGCCAGCAGCCAAACCCCTCGGACAGGGAAAAACTATGGCTACACCTTC
V: TRBV4-1
D: TRBD1
J: TRBJ1-2
size: -